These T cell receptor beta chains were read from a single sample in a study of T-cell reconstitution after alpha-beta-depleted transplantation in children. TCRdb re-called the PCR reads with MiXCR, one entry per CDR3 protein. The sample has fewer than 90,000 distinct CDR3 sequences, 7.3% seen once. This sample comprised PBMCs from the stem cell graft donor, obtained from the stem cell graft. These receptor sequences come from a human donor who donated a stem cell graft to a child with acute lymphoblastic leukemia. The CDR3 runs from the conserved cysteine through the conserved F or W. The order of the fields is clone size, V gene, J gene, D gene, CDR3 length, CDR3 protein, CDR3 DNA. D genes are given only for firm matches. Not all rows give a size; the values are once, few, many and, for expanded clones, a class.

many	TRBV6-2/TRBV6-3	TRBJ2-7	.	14	CASSYGGKAYEQYF	TGTGCCAGCAGTTACGGGGGCAAAGCCTACGAGCAGTACTTC
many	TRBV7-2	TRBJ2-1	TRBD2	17	CASSLGLTSGGYNEQFF	TGTGCCAGCAGCTTAGGGTTGACTAGCGGGGGGTACAATGAGCAGTTCTTC
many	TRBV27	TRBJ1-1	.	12	CASSRVGTEAFF	TGTGCCAGCAGCAGGGTAGGCACTGAAGCTTTCTTT
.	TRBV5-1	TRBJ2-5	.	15	CASSLDTGHAETQYF	TGCGCCAGCAGCTTGGATACAGGTCACGCGGAGACCCAGTACTTC
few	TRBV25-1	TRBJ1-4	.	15	CASSPLLVSNEKLFF	TGTGCCAGCAGTCCCCTCCTAGTTTCCAATGAAAAACTGTTTTTT
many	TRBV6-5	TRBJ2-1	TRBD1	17	CASSYLKPGQGRNEQFF	TGTGCCAGCAGTTACTTGAAACCGGGACAGGGACGCAATGAGCAGTTCTTC
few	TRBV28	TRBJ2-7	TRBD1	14	CASRDRSLSYEQYF	TGTGCCAGCAGGGACAGGTCCCTCTCCTACGAGCAGTACTTC
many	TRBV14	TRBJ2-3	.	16	CASSRGWGASTDTQYF	TGTGCCAGCAGCCGAGGTTGGGGGGCCAGCACAGATACGCAGTATTTT
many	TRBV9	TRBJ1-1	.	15	CASSVAGGIGTEAFF	TGTGCCAGCAGCGTAGCGGGGGGGATCGGCACTGAAGCTTTCTTT
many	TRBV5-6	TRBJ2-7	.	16	CASSFPAWTDSYEQYF	TGTGCCAGCAGCTTCCCCGCTTGGACCGACTCCTACGAGCAGTACTTC
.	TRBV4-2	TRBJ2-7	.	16	CASSQQGEGGPYEQYF	TGTGCCAGCAGCCAACAGGGAGAGGGGGGGCCCTACGAGCAGTACTTC
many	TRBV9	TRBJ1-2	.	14	CASSVDVAGYGYTF	TGTGCCAGCAGCGTAGATGTAGCAGGCTATGGCTACACCTTC
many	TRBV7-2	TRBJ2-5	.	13	CASSRDSQETQYF	TGTGCCAGCAGCCGAGACAGCCAAGAGACCCAGTACTTC